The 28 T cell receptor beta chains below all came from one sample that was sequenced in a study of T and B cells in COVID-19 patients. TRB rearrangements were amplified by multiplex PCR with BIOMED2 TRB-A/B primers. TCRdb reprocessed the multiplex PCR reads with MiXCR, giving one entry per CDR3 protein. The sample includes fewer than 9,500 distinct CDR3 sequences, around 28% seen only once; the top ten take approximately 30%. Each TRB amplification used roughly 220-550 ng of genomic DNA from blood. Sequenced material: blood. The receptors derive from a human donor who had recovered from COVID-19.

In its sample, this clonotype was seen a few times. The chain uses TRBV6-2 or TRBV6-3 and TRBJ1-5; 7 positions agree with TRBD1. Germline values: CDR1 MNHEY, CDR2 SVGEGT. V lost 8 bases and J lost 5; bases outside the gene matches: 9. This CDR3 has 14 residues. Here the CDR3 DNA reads TGTGCCAGCGTGGACAGGACTACTGATCAGCCCCAGCATTTT. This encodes CASVDRTTDQPQHF.

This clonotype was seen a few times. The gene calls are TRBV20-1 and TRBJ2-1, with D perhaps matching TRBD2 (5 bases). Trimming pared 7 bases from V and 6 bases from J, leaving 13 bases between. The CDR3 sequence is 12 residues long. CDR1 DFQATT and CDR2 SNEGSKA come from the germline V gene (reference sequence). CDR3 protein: CSVPGNTNEQFF. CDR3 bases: TGCAGTGTCCCGGGAAACACCAATGAGCAGTTCTTC.

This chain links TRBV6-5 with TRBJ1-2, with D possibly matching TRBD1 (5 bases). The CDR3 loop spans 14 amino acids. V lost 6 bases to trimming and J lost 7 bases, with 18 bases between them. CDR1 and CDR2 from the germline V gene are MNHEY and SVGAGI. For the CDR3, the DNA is TGTGCCAGCAGATTACAGGTGGCGCGAGGTGGCTACACCTTC. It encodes CASRLQVARGGYTF.

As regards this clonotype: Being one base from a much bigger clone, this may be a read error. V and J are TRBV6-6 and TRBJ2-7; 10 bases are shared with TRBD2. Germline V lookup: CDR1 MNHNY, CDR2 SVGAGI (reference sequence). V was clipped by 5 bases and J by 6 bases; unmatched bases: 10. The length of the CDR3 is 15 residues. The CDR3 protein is CASSPSGRGPSEQYF. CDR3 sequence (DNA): TGTGCCAGCAGTCCCAGCGGGAGGGGGCCCAGCGAGCAGTACTTC.

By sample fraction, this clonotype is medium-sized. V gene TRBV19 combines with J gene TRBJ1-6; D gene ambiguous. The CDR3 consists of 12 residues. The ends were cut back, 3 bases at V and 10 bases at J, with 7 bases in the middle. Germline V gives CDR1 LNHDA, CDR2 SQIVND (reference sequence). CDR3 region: CASSMRASPLHF. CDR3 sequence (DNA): TGTGCCAGTAGTATGAGGGCCTCACCCCTCCACTTT.

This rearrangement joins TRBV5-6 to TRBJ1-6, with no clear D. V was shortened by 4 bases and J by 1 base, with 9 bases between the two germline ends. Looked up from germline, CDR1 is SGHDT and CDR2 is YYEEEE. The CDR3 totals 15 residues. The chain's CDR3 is CASSRPESYNSPLHF. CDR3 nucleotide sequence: TGTGCCAGCAGCCGACCGGAATCCTATAATTCACCCCTCCACTTT.

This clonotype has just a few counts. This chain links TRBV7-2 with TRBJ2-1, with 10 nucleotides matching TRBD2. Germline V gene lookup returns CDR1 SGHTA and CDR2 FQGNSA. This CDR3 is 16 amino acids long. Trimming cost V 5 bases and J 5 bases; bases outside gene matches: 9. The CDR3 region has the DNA TGTGCCAGCAGCCCGACGACGGGACTAGCGAACAATGAGCAGTTCTTC. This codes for CASSPTTGLANNEQFF.

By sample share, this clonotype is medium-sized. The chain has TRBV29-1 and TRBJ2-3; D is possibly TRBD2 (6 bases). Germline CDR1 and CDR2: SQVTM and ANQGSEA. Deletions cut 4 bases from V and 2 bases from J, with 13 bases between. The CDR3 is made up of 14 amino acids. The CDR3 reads CSVVVTGVTDTQYF. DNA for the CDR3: TGCAGCGTTGTCGTTACGGGGGTCACAGATACGCAGTATTTT.

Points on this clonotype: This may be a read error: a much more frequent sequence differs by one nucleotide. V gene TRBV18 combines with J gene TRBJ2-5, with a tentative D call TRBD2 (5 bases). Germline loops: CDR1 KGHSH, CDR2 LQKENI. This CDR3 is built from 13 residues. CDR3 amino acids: CVSSGEFQETQYF. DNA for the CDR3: TGTGTCAGTTCTGGGGAGTTCCAAGAGACCCAGTACTTC.

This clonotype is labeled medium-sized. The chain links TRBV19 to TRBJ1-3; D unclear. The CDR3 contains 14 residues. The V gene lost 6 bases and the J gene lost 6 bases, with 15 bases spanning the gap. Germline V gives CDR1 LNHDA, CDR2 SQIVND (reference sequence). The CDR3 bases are TGTGCCAGTAGGATGGAGATGTCGGAAAACACCATATATTTT. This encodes CASRMEMSENTIYF.

CDR3 amino acids: CASSPGEGGPYEQYF. In DNA, the CDR3 is TGTGCCAGCTCACCCGGCGAAGGGGGCCCCTACGAGCAGTACTTC. This sequence joins TRBV18 and TRBJ2-7; 7 bases are a match to TRBD1. In germline, CDR1 is KGHSH, CDR2 LQKENI. This CDR3 is 15 amino acids long. The V gene end was trimmed by 3 bases and the J gene end by 2 bases; junction bases not matched to a gene: 7.

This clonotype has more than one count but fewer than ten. Here the CDR3 DNA reads TGTGCCAGCACCCACGACAACGTTCCCGGGGAGCTGTTTTTT. Its protein is CASTHDNVPGELFF. V usage is TRBV7-9 and J usage is TRBJ2-2; D is unclear. Germline V gene lookup returns CDR1 SEHNR and CDR2 FQNEAQ (reference sequence). The CDR3 extends over 14 amino acids. Trimming stripped 7 bases from V and 6 bases from J, with 15 bases between.

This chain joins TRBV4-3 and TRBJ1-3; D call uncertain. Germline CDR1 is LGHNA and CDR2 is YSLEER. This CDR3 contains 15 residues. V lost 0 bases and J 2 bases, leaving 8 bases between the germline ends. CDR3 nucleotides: TGCGCCAGCAGCCAAGAAAGTGGAACTGGAAACACCATATATTTT. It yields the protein CASSQESGTGNTIYF.

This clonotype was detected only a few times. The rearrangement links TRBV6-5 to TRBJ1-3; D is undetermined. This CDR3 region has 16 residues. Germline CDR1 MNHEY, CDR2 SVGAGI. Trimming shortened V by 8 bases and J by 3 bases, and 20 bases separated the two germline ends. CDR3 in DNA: TGTGCCAGCCGCCGGAGTGGCAGTCTTAATGGAAACACCATATATTTT. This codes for CASRRSGSLNGNTIYF.

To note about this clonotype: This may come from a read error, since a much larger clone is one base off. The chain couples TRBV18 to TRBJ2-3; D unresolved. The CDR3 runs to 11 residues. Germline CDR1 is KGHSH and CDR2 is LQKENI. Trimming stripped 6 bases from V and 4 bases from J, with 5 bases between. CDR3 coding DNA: TGTGCCAGCTCGCCCGCAGATACGCAGTATTTT. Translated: CASSPADTQYF.

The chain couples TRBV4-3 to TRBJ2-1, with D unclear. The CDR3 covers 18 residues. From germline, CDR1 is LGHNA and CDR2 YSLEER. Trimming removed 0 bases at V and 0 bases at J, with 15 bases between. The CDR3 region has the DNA TGCGCCAGCAGCCAAGATATTCCGGTTTCGAGCTCCTACAATGAGCAGTTCTTC. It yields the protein CASSQDIPVSSSYNEQFF.

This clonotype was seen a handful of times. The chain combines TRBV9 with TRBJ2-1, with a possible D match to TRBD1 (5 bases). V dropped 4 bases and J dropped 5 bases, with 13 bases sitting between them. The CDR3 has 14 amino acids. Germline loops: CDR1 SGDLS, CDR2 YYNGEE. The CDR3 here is CASSTRQTNNEQFF. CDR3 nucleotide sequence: TGTGCCAGCAGCACGCGACAGACGAACAATGAGCAGTTCTTC.

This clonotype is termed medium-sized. In DNA form, the CDR3 reads TGTGCCAGTAGTAAGTTAGCGGGAACCTACGAGCAGTACTTC. This codes for CASSKLAGTYEQYF. The chain has TRBV19 and TRBJ2-7, with 8 nucleotides matching TRBD2. Looked up from germline, CDR1 is LNHDA and CDR2 is SQIVND (reference sequence). J was trimmed by 2 bases and V by 4 bases; bases with no gene match: 4. This CDR3 is built from 14 residues.

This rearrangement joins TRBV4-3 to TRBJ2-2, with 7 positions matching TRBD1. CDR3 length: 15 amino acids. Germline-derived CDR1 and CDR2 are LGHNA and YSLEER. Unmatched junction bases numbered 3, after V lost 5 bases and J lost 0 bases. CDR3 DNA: TGCGCCAGCAGCACCGACAGGGCGAACACCGGGGAGCTGTTTTTT. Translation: CASSTDRANTGELFF.

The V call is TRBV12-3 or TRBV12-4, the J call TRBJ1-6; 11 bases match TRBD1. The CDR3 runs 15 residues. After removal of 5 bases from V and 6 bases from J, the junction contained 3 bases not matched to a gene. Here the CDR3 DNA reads TGTGCCAGCAGTCCCGGGACAGGGGGTAATTCACCCCTCCACTTT. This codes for CASSPGTGGNSPLHF.

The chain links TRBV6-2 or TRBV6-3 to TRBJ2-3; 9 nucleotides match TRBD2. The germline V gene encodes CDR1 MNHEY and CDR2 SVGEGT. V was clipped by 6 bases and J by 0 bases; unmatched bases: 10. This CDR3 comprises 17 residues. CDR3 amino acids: CASSQTTSGPSTDTQYF. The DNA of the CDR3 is TGTGCCAGCAGCCAAACTACTAGCGGGCCTAGCACAGATACGCAGTATTTT.

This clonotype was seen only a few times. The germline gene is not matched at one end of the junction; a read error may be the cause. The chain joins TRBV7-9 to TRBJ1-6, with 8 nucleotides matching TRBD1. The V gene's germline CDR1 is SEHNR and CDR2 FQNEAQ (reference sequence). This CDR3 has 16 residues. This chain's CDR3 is CASSLASGQDNSPLHF. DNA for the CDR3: TGTGCCAGCAGCCTAGCTTCGGGACAGGATAATTCACCCCTCCACTTT.

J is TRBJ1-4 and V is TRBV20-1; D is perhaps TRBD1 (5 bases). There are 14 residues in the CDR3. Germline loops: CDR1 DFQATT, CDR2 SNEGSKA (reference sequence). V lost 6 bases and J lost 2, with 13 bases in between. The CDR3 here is CSASKGPTNEKLFF. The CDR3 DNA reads TGCAGTGCATCAAAGGGGCCCACTAATGAAAAACTGTTTTTT.

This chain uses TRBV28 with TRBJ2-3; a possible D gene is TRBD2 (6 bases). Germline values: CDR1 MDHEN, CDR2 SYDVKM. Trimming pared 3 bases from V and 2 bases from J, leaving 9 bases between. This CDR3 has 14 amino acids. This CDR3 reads CASSLAGYTDTQYF. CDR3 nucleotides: TGTGCCAGCAGTTTGGCGGGATACACAGATACGCAGTATTTT.

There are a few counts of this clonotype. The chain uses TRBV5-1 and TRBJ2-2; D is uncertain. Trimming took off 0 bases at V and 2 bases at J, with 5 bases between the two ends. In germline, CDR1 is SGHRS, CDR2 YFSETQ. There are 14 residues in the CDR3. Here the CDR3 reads CASSLEGNTGELFF. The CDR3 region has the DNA TGCGCCAGCAGCTTGGAGGGTAACACCGGGGAGCTGTTTTTT.

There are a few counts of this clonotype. The CDR3 DNA reads TGTGCCAGCAGTTACCCCACAGGGGGCGTCTACGAGCAGTACTTC. As protein: CASSYPTGGVYEQYF. V and J are TRBV6-2 or TRBV6-3 and TRBJ2-7, with 9 nucleotides matching TRBD1. V shed 2 bases, J shed 3 bases, and the junction held 5 bases outside the gene matches. Germline CDR1 MNHEY, CDR2 SVGEGT. This CDR3 comprises 15 residues.

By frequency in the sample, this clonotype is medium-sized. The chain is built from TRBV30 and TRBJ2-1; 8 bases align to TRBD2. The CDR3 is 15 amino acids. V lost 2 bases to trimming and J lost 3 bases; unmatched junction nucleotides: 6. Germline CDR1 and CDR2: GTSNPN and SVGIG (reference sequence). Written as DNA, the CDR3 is TGTGCCTGGAGTAGGCCGGGAGGGAACTACAATGAGCAGTTCTTC. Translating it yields CAWSRPGGNYNEQFF.

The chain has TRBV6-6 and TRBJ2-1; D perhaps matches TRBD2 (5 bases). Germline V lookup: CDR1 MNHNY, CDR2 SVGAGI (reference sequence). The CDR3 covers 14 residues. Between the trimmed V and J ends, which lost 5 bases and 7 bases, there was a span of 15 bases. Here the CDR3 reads CASSRAGERNEQFF. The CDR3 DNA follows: TGTGCCAGCAGTAGAGCTGGGGAGCGGAATGAGCAGTTCTTC.